This is a list of T cell receptor beta chains from one sample in a study of CD8+ T cells in alopecia areata. Produced via immunoSEQ multiplex PCR; TCRdb's table is partial and in-frame only. The sample includes 150,000 to 200,000 clones, 55% to 65% of them seen just once. Sequencing was done on a sample of CD4+ T cells sorted from blood. The receptors shown here come from a human donor in good health. CDR3s include the opening cysteine and the closing phenylalanine or tryptophan. A D gene is named only where the DNA matches it firmly. Where a row states a size, it is once, few, many or the class of an expanded clone; other rows omit it.

V	J	size	D	DNA	CDR3
TRBV2	TRBJ2-4	-	TRBD1	TGTGCCAGCAGTCATGGACAGGGGGCGGCCAAAAACATTCAGTACTTC	CASSHGQGAAKNIQYF
TRBV9	TRBJ1-3	-	-	TGTGCCAGCAGCGTATCAGGAAACACCATATATTTT	CASSVSGNTIYF
TRBV27	TRBJ2-3	-	TRBD2	TGTGCCAGCAGTTTATCGAGGACTAGCGGCTACACAGATACGCAGTATTTT	CASSLSRTSGYTDTQYF
TRBV5-1	TRBJ1-5	few	-	TGCGCCAGCAGCCCCCAACCCGGGGATCAGCCCCAGCATTTT	CASSPQPGDQPQHF
TRBV7-9	TRBJ1-2	-	-	TGTGCCAGCATCCGGACAGCCCCGTTCTCCTATGGCTACACCTTC	CASIRTAPFSYGYTF
TRBV29-1	TRBJ1-2	-	-	TGCAGCGTTGCTAAGGGGTTGAACTATGGCTACACCTTC	CSVAKGLNYGYTF
TRBV30	TRBJ1-5	-	-	TGTGCCTGGACAGCGGACAGTACCTATCAGCCCCAGCATTTT	CAWTADSTYQPQHF
TRBV28	TRBJ2-7	-	TRBD2	TGTGCCAGCAGTCGTTCCCGGGGGCTAGCGGGAGTCTACGAGCAGTACTTC	CASSRSRGLAGVYEQYF
TRBV30	TRBJ2-7	-	-	TGTGCCTGGAGTGTAAGTGTGTGGCAAAACCCCGAGCAGTACTTC	CAWSVSVWQNPEQYF
TRBV28	TRBJ2-7	-	-	TGTGCCAGCAGCCCCGAGAGGGGACTGCTCAACGAGCAGTACTTC	CASSPERGLLNEQYF
TRBV29-1	TRBJ1-3	-	-	TGCAGCGGCAAAAGGGGGGGCTCTGGAAACACCATATATTTT	CSGKRGGSGNTIYF
TRBV6-6	TRBJ2-5	-	-	TGTGCCAGCAGTCTGAACAGGGGAGGTAGAGAGACCCAGTACTTC	CASSLNRGGRETQYF
TRBV11-2	TRBJ1-1	-	TRBD1	TGTGCCAGCAGCTTAGACAAGACAGGGTTGAACACTGAAGCTTTCTTT	CASSLDKTGLNTEAFF
TRBV2	TRBJ2-3	many	TRBD2	TGTGCCAGCAGACTAGCGGGAGGGCCGGGAGATACGCAGTATTTT	CASRLAGGPGDTQYF
TRBV18	TRBJ1-1	few	TRBD1	TGTGCCAGCTCAGTACAGGGGGGAGAGACTGAAGCTTTCTTT	CASSVQGGETEAFF
TRBV15	TRBJ2-7	-	TRBD2	TGTGCCACCAGCAAACGACTAGCGGGAGCTTCTGCGGAGCAGTACTTC	CATSKRLAGASAEQYF
TRBV7-6	TRBJ2-1	-	TRBD2	TGTGCCAGCAGCTCAGGCGGGAGTCACTACAATGAGCAGTTCTTC	CASSSGGSHYNEQFF
TRBV13	TRBJ1-1	-	-	TGTGCCAGCAGCGGACGGACAACAAGGTTGAACACTGAAGCTTTCTTT	CASSGRTTRLNTEAFF
TRBV6-5	TRBJ2-4	-	-	TGTGCCAGCACCAAAACAGGCAGGGGAAACATTCAGTACTTC	CASTKTGRGNIQYF
TRBV7-2	TRBJ2-5	-	TRBD1	TGTGCCAGCAGCTTAGCGGGACAGAAAGAGACCCAGTACTTC	CASSLAGQKETQYF
TRBV30	TRBJ2-7	-	-	TGTGCCTGGAGTGTACTAGGCGAGCAGTACTTC	CAWSVLGEQYF
TRBV11-2	TRBJ2-5	-	TRBD1	TGTGCCAGCAGCCTCGCCCCGGACAGGGTTAGGTGGAAGACCCAGTACTTC	CASSLAPDRVRWKTQYF
TRBV29-1	TRBJ2-3	few	-	TGCAGCGTTTCAGCTAGGAGCACAGATACGCAGTATTTT	CSVSARSTDTQYF
TRBV5-6	TRBJ2-2	few	-	TGTGCCAGCAGTTCATTCGGCACCGGGGAGCTGTTTTTT	CASSSFGTGELFF
TRBV2	TRBJ2-6	-	-	TGTGCCAGCAGCGTGTTGGGCCCCTACTCCCCTAGCTCTGGGGCCAACGTCCTGACTTTC	CASSVLGPYSPSSGANVLTF
TRBV30	TRBJ2-7	-	TRBD1	TGTGCCTGGAGTACAGGGGGTTTCGCCTTAAACGAGCAGTACTTC	CAWSTGGFALNEQYF
TRBV7-8	TRBJ2-3	-	TRBD2	TGTGCCAGCAGCTTAGAGACTAACCTAGCGGGGAGTGTGGATACGCAGTATTTT	CASSLETNLAGSVDTQYF
TRBV5-1	TRBJ1-2	-	-	TGCGCCAGCAGCTTGGAGGGCAGCTATGGCTACACCTTC	CASSLEGSYGYTF
TRBV28	TRBJ2-1	-	-	TGTGCCAGCAGTTTACGCTACGGGAGACCGTGGTTCTTC	CASSLRYGRPWFF
TRBV7-8	TRBJ1-4	few	-	TGTGCCAGCAGCACCCCGAGCGAAAAACTGTTTTTT	CASSTPSEKLFF
TRBV29-1	TRBJ2-3	-	TRBD2	TGCAGCGTTGATGGACTAGCGGGGCAGCGCACAGATACGCAGTATTTT	CSVDGLAGQRTDTQYF
TRBV30	TRBJ2-2	-	-	TGTGCCTGGAGTGTAGGCAGGGCAACCGGGGAGCTGTTTTTT	CAWSVGRATGELFF
TRBV29-1	TRBJ2-7	-	TRBD1	TGCAGCGTTGAAGGAGGGACAGGACAAGGGCAGTACTTC	CSVEGGTGQGQYF
TRBV6-1	TRBJ2-1	few	-	TGTGCCAGCAGTGAGGCAGGGCGCTCCTACAATGAGCAGTTCTTC	CASSEAGRSYNEQFF
TRBV5-6	TRBJ2-7	-	-	TGTGCCAGCAGCTTGACAGGCTACGAGCAGTACTTC	CASSLTGYEQYF
TRBV27	TRBJ1-1	few	TRBD1	TGTGCCAGCAGTTTGTGGGGGACAGGGGGCCTGAACACTGAAGCTTTCTTT	CASSLWGTGGLNTEAFF
TRBV30	TRBJ2-3	-	TRBD2	TGTGCCGGACGAGCGGGAGGGCGTTCGCAGTATTTT	CAGRAGGRSQYF
TRBV11-2	TRBJ2-7	-	TRBD1	TGTGCCAGCAGCTCGACAGGGCTGGCCTACGAGCAGTACTTC	CASSSTGLAYEQYF
TRBV6-6	TRBJ2-5	-	-	TGTGCCAGCAGTTACCAACCCAGGATAGAGACCCAGTACTTC	CASSYQPRIETQYF
TRBV20-1	TRBJ2-1	-	TRBD1	TGCAGTGCTAGAGATAGGGGGCGGGAGTTCTTC	CSARDRGREFF
TRBV9	TRBJ2-5	once	-	TGTGCCAGCAGCAGAGTGGGCCTCGAGACCCAGTACTTC	CASSRVGLETQYF
TRBV28	TRBJ2-4	-	TRBD2	TGTGCCAGCAGTCCGGACCCGGCGGGAGTAGCCAAAAACATTCAGTACTTC	CASSPDPAGVAKNIQYF
TRBV29-1	TRBJ2-4	-	-	TGCAGCGTTGAAGATTGGGGAGCCAAAAACATTCAGTACTTC	CSVEDWGAKNIQYF
TRBV15	TRBJ1-5	few	TRBD1	TGTGCCACCAGCGGACAGGGTACTCGGCCCCAGCATTTT	CATSGQGTRPQHF
TRBV2	TRBJ2-1	-	TRBD2	TGTGCCAGCAGTCGGACTAGCGGGAATCGTTCCTACAATGAGCAGTTCTTC	CASSRTSGNRSYNEQFF
TRBV14	TRBJ2-7	-	TRBD2	TGTGCCAGCAGCCAGTCTCGACTAGCGAAATACGAGCAGTACTTC	CASSQSRLAKYEQYF
TRBV30	TRBJ1-4	few	TRBD1	TGTGCCTGGAGTGTCGGGACAGTCTGGGGTGAAAAACTGTTTTTT	CAWSVGTVWGEKLFF
TRBV2	TRBJ1-1	-	-	TGTGCCAGCAGTTACCAGGGGTCGACTGAAGCTTTCTTT	CASSYQGSTEAFF
TRBV30	TRBJ1-5	-	-	TGTGCCTGGGGCAGGGATTCGAGTCAGCCCCAGCATTTT	CAWGRDSSQPQHF
TRBV2	TRBJ2-1	-	TRBD1	TGTGCCAGCAGTGGGGGGACAGGGCACTACAATGAGCAGTTCTTC	CASSGGTGHYNEQFF
TRBV27	TRBJ2-1	-	TRBD1	TGTGCCAGCAGTACCCGACAGGGGCTATACAATGAGCAGTTCTTC	CASSTRQGLYNEQFF